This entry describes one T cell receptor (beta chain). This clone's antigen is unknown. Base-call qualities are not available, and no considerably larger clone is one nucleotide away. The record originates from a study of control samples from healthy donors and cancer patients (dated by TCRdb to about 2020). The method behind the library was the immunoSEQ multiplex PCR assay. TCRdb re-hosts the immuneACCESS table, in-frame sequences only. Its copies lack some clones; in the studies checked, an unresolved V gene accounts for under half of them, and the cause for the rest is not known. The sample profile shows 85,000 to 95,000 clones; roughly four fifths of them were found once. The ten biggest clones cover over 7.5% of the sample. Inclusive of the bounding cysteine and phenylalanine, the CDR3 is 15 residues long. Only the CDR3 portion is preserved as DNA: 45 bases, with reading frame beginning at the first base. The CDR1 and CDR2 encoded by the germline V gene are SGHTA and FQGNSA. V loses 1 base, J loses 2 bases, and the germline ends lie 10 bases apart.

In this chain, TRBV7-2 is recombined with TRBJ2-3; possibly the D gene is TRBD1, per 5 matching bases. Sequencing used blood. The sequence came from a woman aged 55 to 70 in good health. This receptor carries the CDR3 CASSLEDIPTDTQYF. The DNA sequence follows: TGTGCCAGCAGCTTAGAGGACATACCCACAGATACGCAGTATTTT. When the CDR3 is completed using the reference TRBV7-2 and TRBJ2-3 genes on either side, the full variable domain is GAGVSQSPSNKVTEKGKDVELRCDPISGHTALYWYRQSLGQGLEFLIYFQGNSAPDKSGLPSDRFSAERTGGSVSTLTIQRTQQEDSAVYLCASSLEDIPTDTQYFGPGTRLTVL.